The sample holds a few counts of the clone carrying this T cell receptor (beta chain). Its antigen is not known. The V end was cut by 5 bases, the J end by 1 base, with 18 bases between. Germline values: CDR1 SGHTA, CDR2 FQGNSA. This CDR3 is built from 18 residues. A second roughly 7 to 11 cycle PCR used barcoded and J-beta primers. Paired-end reads containing CDR3 totaled no fewer than 2.5 million for each sample. TCRdb re-derived calls from the 5' RACE reads in MiXCR, one entry per CDR3 protein. The data hold some 1.7 million distinct CDR3 sequences, with about 28% observed a single time. The study drew donors from healthy Caucasian individuals in Russia aged roughly 6 to 90. This sample was taken from a study of blood T cells in healthy people across ages. Study outcomes and limitations: Observed TCR beta diversity per million T cells went down as age went up. This fall followed a roughly linear course with age. CMV status of donors was not determined, possibly confounding expanded clonotype changes.

The sample taken for sequencing was blood. This receptor was identified in a woman aged 30 to 39 in good health. V is TRBV7-2 and J is TRBJ2-6; D might be TRBD2 (6 bases). The CDR3 region is CASSPRPLRESGANVLTF. The CDR3 region has the DNA TGTGCCAGCAGCCCGAGGCCCCTACGGGAGTCTGGGGCCAACGTCCTGACTTTC.